The clone carrying this T cell receptor (beta chain) was seen a handful of times. One junction end disagrees with the germline gene, perhaps due to a read error. The sample belongs to a study of blood T cells in healthy people across ages. Germline values: CDR1 DFQATT, CDR2 SNEGSKA (reference sequence). The CDR3 runs to 17 residues. With a J-beta primer mix and a sample-barcoded 5' primer, a second PCR ran 7 to 11 cycles. The template-switch adaptor, which had 12 random nucleotides, put a tag on each cDNA molecule. Each CDR3 protein gets one entry after TCRdb re-called the 5' RACE reads with MiXCR. The top ten hold approximately 15% of the sample, which has some 790,000 distinct CDR3 sequences, about 28% seen once.

The sample taken for sequencing was blood. This clonotype originated in a woman of 80 years or more in good health. The rearrangement joins TRBV20-1 to TRBJ2-6; tentatively, D is TRBD1 (5 bases). The DNA of the CDR3 is TGCAGTGCTAGATATGGTGGACCCAGCTCTGGGGCCAACGTCCGGACTTTC. It yields the protein CSARYGGPSSGANVRTF.